The 4 T cell receptor beta chains reported below all come from one sample, sequenced in a study of T cells in Graves' hyperthyroidism and ophthalmopathy. The CDR3 regions of TCR beta were amplified from RNA transcripts. A first-round RT-PCR of the TCR CDR3 used the HTBI primer set. TCRdb independently ran MiXCR on the multiplex PCR reads; one entry per CDR3 protein. The sample has approximately 690,000 distinct CDR3 sequences, about 14% seen once. Sequenced input: blood. These receptors were collected from a woman between 45 and 65 years old with Graves' ophthalmopathy.

This clonotype was found many times. This chain uses TRBV5-1 with TRBJ2-3; 10 nucleotides agree with TRBD2. CDR1 is SGHRS and CDR2 is YFSETQ in the germline V gene. The CDR3 runs 17 residues. J was trimmed by 1 base and V by 3 bases; bases with no gene match: 8. The CDR3 spells CASSSEILAGRTDTQYF. The CDR3 DNA reads as TGCGCCAGCAGCTCGGAAATACTAGCGGGACGCACAGATACGCAGTATTTT.

This clonotype was recorded many times. The rearrangement links TRBV20-1 to TRBJ2-7; D possibly corresponds to TRBD2 (6 bases). The CDR3 extends over 14 amino acids. Germline V gene lookup returns CDR1 DFQATT and CDR2 SNEGSKA (reference sequence). Trimming left V 4 bases short and J 5 bases short, with 18 bases between. The CDR3 coding sequence is TGCAGTGCTAACGAGGCGGGACTGGCTAACGAGCAGTACTTC. This translates into CSANEAGLANEQYF.

The sample holds many counts of this clonotype. The J gene is TRBJ2-1, the V gene TRBV20-1, with D unclear. Between the trimmed V and J ends, which lost 3 bases and 0 bases, there was a span of 12 bases. In germline, CDR1 is DFQATT, CDR2 SNEGSKA (reference sequence). The CDR3 spans 15 residues. Written as DNA, the CDR3 is TGCAGTGCTAGCCTTTTCCAGAGCTCCTACAATGAGCAGTTCTTC. It codes for CSASLFQSSYNEQFF.

This clonotype was counted only a few times. The gene calls are TRBV5-1 and TRBJ1-2, with 9 positions matching TRBD1. The germline V gene encodes CDR1 SGHRS and CDR2 YFSETQ. There are 14 residues in the CDR3. After removal of 7 bases from V and 10 bases from J, the junction contained 14 bases not matched to a gene. As DNA, the CDR3 is TGCGCCAGCGAAACGGGGACAGGGTCGTTATCCTACACCTTC. This codes for CASETGTGSLSYTF.